This is a list of T cell receptor beta chains from one sample in a study of spatial heterogeneity in lung cancer. TCRdb redid the calling of the 5' RACE reads with MiXCR, one entry per CDR3 protein. The table has about 6,100 distinct CDR3 sequences, roughly 7.3% seen once; the top ten hold roughly 20%. Specimen: normal lung tissue next to the tumor, collected at surgery. The receptors were sampled from a female donor with early-stage non-small cell lung cancer. The CDR3 runs from the conserved cysteine through the conserved F or W. The D gene is left open where the match is weak. Clone size, where shown, is once, few, many, or a class for clones that have expanded.

CDR3,DNA,J,V,size,D
CASKGTGATEQYF,TGTGCCAGTAAAGGGACAGGGGCCACCGAGCAGTACTTC,TRBJ2-7,TRBV19,-,TRBD1
CAISDPGQGAGNTEAFF,TGTGCCATCAGTGACCCCGGACAGGGGGCGGGGAACACTGAAGCTTTCTTT,TRBJ1-1,TRBV10-3,medium-sized,TRBD1
CASSSHRPANTEAFF,TGTGCCAGCAGCTCCCACAGGCCGGCGAACACTGAAGCTTTCTTT,TRBJ1-1,TRBV7-9,few,-
CAWSIGTGGKKAQHF,TGTGCCTGGAGTATAGGGACAGGGGGGAAGAAGGCCCAGCATTTT,TRBJ1-5,TRBV30,medium-sized,TRBD1
CASSASTGANNQPQHF,TGTGCCAGCAGTGCCTCGACAGGGGCAAACAATCAGCCCCAGCATTTT,TRBJ1-5,TRBV28,medium-sized,TRBD1
CASREAQAGYEQYF,TGCGCCAGCCGGGAGGCACAAGCGGGATACGAGCAGTACTTC,TRBJ2-7,TRBV4-1,few,TRBD2
CASSLVGSSYEQYF,TGTGCCAGCAGCTTAGTAGGCAGCTCCTACGAGCAGTACTTC,TRBJ2-7,TRBV7-8,many,-
CASSSTRQGANYGYTF,TGTGCCAGCAGTTCAACCCGACAGGGCGCTAACTATGGCTACACCTTC,TRBJ1-2,TRBV7-2,few,TRBD1
CATRQETQYF,TGTGCCACCAGGCAAGAGACCCAGTACTTC,TRBJ2-5,TRBV24-1,many,-
CASSIRAVNQPQHF,TGTGCCAGTAGTATTAGGGCGGTCAATCAGCCCCAGCATTTT,TRBJ1-5,TRBV19,-,-
CASSTGEGNYGYTF,TGTGCTAGCTCGACGGGGGAGGGAAACTATGGCTACACCTTC,TRBJ1-2,TRBV12-5,medium-sized,-
CASSLYHQPQHF,TGTGCCAGCAGTTTATATCATCAGCCCCAGCATTTT,TRBJ1-5,TRBV6-2/TRBV6-3,many,-
CASSIGTQGEAFF,TGCGCCAGCAGCATTGGAACACAGGGGGAAGCTTTCTTT,TRBJ1-1,TRBV5-1,medium-sized,TRBD1
CASSSPGTGGTEAFF,TGTGCCAGCAGCTCCCCCGGGACAGGGGGGACTGAAGCTTTCTTT,TRBJ1-1,TRBV7-2,medium-sized,TRBD1
CSARRSDRLNQPQHF,TGCAGTGCTAGAAGGTCGGACAGACTGAATCAGCCCCAGCATTTT,TRBJ1-5,TRBV20-1,medium-sized,-
CASRLQGGHTEAFF,TGCGCCAGCAGGCTACAGGGTGGCCACACTGAAGCTTTCTTT,TRBJ1-1,TRBV5-1,many,-
CASSRGAPGGELFF,TGTGCCAGCAGTCGAGGGGCGCCGGGCGGGGAGCTGTTTTTT,TRBJ2-2,TRBV6-1,medium-sized,-
CASSRGRGGYTF,TGTGCCAGCAGCCGAGGTCGGGGGGGCTACACCTTC,TRBJ1-2,TRBV28,few,-
CASSQRGSFQETQYF,TGTGCCAGCAGTCAGCGGGGCTCTTTCCAAGAGACCCAGTACTTC,TRBJ2-5,TRBV12-3/TRBV12-4,many,TRBD2
CASSLGPRGAPLHF,TGTGCCAGCAGTTTAGGACCCCGAGGGGCACCCCTCCACTTT,TRBJ1-6,TRBV6-5,medium-sized,-
CSVEGQGRRYF,TGCAGCGTTGAAGGACAAGGAAGGAGGTATTTT,TRBJ2-3,TRBV29-1,-,-
CASSLTLAAYDTQYF,TGTGCCAGCAGCCTTACTTTAGCCGCCTACGATACGCAGTATTTT,TRBJ2-3,TRBV3-1,many,-
CASSPRTTYEQYF,TGTGCCAGCAGCCCCCGGACGACCTACGAGCAGTACTTC,TRBJ2-7,TRBV7-2,-,-
CASSPTGRPRNQPQHF,TGTGCCAGCTCACCGACAGGACGGCCTCGCAATCAGCCCCAGCATTTT,TRBJ1-5,TRBV18,many,-
CASSLRAGEQFF,TGTGCCAGCAGCTTAAGGGCAGGTGAGCAGTTCTTC,TRBJ2-1,TRBV11-3,-,-
CASSQALSAWETQYF,TGCGCCAGCAGCCAGGCTTTGAGCGCTTGGGAGACCCAGTACTTC,TRBJ2-5,TRBV4-1,-,-
CASSLFGSKGTDTQYF,TGTGCCAGCAGTTTATTCGGGTCCAAGGGCACAGATACGCAGTATTTT,TRBJ2-3,TRBV28,many,-
CVSSQPGLLNNEQFF,TGTGTCAGCAGCCAACCGGGACTTCTTAACAATGAGCAGTTCTTC,TRBJ2-1,TRBV4-2,once,-
CASSWDRQETQYF,TGTGCCAGCAGCTGGGACAGGCAAGAGACCCAGTACTTC,TRBJ2-5,TRBV7-2,medium-sized,TRBD1
CATSSLAGVGNEQFF,TGTGCCACCAGCAGCCTAGCGGGGGTGGGTAATGAGCAGTTCTTC,TRBJ2-1,TRBV15,medium-sized,TRBD2
CASSLTGTSYNEQFF,TGCGCCAGCAGCTTGACAGGGACCTCCTACAATGAGCAGTTCTTC,TRBJ2-1,TRBV5-1,few,-